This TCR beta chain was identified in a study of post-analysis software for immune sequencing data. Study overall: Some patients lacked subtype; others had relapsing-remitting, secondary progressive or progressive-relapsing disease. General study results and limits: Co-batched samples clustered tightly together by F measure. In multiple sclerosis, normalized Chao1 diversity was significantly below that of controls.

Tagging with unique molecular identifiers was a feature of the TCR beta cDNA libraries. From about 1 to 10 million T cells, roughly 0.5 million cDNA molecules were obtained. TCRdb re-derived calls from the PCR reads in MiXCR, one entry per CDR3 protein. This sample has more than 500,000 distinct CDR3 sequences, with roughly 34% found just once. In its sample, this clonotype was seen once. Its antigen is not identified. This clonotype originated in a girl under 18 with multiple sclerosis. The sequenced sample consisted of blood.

The CDR3 sequence is CASSPGQGGVTEAFF. In DNA form, the CDR3 reads TGTGCCAGCTCACCAGGACAGGGAGGGGTCACTGAAGCTTTCTTT. The chain combines TRBV18 with TRBJ1-1, with 8 nucleotides matching TRBD1. The CDR3 consists of 15 residues. The V gene end was trimmed by 2 bases and the J gene end by 4 bases; junction bases not matched to a gene: 6. The germline CDR1 and CDR2 sequences are KGHSH and LQKENI. Variable domain in full (rest from reference TRBV18 and TRBJ1-1): NAGVMQNPRHLVRRRGQEARLRCSPMKGHSHVYWYRQLPEEGLKFMVYLQKENIIDESGMPKERFSAEFPKEGPSILRIQQVVRGDSAAYFCASSPGQGGVTEAFFGQGTRLTVV.